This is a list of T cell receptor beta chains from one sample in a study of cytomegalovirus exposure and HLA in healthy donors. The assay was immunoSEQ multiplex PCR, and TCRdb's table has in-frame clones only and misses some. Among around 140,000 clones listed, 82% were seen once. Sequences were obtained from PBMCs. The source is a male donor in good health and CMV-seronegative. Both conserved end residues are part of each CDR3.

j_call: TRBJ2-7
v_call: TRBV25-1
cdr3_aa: CASSGDSIEQYF

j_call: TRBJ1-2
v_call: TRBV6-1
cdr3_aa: CASSEGTAYGYTF

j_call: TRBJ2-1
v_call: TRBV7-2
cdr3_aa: CASRSLAGLYNEQFF

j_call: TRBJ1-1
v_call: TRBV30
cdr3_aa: CAWRWGGNTEAFF

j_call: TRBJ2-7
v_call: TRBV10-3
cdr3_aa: CAISGTSGRRDEQYF

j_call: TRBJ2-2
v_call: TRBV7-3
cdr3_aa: CASSFKGDTGELFF

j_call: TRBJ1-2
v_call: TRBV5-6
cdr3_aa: CASSLGSNYGYTF

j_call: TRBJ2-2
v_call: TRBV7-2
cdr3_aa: CASSLRRESSGELFF

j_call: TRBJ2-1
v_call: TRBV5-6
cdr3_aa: CASSLGLAGDNEQFF

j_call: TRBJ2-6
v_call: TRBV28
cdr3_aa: CASSPRRGVTGANVLTF

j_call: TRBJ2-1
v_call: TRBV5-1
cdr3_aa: CASSSTGRAINEQFF

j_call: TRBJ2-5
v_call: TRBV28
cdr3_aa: CASSADTRAGGRWTQYF

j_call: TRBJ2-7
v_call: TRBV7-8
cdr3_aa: CASSPALGRTAYEQYF

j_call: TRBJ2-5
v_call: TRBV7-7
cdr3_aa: CASSFGSGSSETQYF

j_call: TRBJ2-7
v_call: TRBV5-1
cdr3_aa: CASSLAGGHEQYF

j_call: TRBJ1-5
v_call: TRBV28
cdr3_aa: CASSVGTGVAQPQHF

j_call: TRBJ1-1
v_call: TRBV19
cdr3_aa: CASSVTGWDTEAFF

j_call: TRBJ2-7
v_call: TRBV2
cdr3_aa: CASRDDRQNGYF

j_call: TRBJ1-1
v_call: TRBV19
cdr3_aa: CASSRQGPHTEAFF

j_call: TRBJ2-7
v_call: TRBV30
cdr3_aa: CAWSSGTGPSYEQYF

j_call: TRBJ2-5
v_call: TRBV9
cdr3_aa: CASSVDGRFQETQYF

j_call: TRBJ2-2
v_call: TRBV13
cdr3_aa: CASSLGMNTGELFF

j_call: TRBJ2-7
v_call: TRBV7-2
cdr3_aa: CASTQGLAAYEQYF

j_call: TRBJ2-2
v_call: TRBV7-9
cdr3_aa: CASSPGQNTGELFF

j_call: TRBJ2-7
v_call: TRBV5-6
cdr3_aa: CASSLARDRSYEQYF